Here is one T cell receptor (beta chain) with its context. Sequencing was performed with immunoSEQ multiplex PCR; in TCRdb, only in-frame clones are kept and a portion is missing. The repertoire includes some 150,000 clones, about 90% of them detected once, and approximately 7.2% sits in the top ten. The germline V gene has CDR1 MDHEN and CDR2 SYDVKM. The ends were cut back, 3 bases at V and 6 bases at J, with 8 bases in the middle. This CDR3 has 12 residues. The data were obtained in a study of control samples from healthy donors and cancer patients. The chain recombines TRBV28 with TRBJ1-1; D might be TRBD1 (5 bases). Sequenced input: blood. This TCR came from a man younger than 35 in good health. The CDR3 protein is CASSFWGAEAFF. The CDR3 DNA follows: TGTGCCAGCAGTTTCTGGGGGGCTGAAGCTTTCTTT.